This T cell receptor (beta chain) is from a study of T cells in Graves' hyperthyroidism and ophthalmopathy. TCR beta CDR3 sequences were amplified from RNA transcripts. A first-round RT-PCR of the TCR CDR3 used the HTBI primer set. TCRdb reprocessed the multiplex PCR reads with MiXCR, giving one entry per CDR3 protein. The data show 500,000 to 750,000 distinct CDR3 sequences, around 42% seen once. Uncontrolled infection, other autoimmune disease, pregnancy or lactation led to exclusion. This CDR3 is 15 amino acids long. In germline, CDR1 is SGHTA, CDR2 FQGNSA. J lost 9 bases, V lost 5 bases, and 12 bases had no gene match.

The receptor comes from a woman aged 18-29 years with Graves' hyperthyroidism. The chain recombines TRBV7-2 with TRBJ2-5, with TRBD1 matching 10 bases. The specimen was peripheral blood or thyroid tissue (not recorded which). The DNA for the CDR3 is TGTGCCAGCAGCCGGACAGGGGGTGGCAATCAGCCCCAGTACTTC. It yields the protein CASSRTGGGNQPQYF.